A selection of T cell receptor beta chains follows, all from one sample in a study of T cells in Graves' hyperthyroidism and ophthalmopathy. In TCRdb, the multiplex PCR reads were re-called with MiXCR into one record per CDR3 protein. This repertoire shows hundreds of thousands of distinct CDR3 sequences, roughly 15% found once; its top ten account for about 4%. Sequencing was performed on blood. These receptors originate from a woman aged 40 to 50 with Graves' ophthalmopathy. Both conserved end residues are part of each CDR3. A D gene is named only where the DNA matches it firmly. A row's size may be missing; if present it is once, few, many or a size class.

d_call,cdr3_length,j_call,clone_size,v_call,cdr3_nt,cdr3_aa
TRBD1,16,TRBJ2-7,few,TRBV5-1,TGCGCCAGCAGCGGACGGGACAGTCGAGCTTCCTACGAGCAGTACTTC,CASSGRDSRASYEQYF
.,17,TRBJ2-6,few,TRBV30,TGTGCCTGGAGGTTCAGGGGTGGGATTTCTGGGGCCAACGTCCTGACTTTC,CAWRFRGGISGANVLTF
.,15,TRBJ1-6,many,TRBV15,TGTGCCACCAGCAGAGGCATAGGGGATAATTCACCCCTCCACTTT,CATSRGIGDNSPLHF
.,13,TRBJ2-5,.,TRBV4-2,TGTGCCAGCAGCCATAACAGACAAGAGACCCAGTACTTC,CASSHNRQETQYF
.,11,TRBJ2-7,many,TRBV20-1,TGCAGTGCTAGGGAAGAGTACGAGCAGTACTTC,CSAREEYEQYF
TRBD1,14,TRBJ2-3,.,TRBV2,TGTGCCAGCATAAGGGACAGTAGCACAGATACGCAGTATTTT,CASIRDSSTDTQYF
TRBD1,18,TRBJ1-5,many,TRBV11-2,TGTGCCAGCAGCTTAGGTTTCGGTCAGGGGGCTTCATTTCAGCCCCAGCATTTT,CASSLGFGQGASFQPQHF
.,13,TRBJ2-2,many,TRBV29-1,TGCAGCGTGACAACGACGGCTACCGGGGAGCTGTTTTTT,CSVTTTATGELFF
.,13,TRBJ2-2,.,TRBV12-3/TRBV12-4,TGTGCCAGCAGAAAAGACCGGGACCGGGAGCTGTTTTTT,CASRKDRDRELFF
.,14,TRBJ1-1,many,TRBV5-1,TGCGCCAGCAGCTTTAACACTTTGAACACTGAAGCTTTCTTT,CASSFNTLNTEAFF
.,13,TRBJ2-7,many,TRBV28,TGTGCCAGCAGTTCTCACGGACTGTACGAGCAGTACTTC,CASSSHGLYEQYF
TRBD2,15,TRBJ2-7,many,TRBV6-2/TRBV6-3,TGTGCCAGCAGTTACTCGGCGGGAGGGTTGGACGAGCAGTACTTC,CASSYSAGGLDEQYF
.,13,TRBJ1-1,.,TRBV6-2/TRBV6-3,TGTGCCAGCAGCGTGGGGTTTCACACTGAAGCTTTCTTT,CASSVGFHTEAFF
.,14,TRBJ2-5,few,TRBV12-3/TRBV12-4,TGTGCCAGCAGTTTTGGATTGGAGTTAGAGACCCAGTACTTC,CASSFGLELETQYF
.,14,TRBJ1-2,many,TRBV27,TGTGCCAGCAGTACTACCCAGAGGGCGAAAGGCTACACCTTC,CASSTTQRAKGYTF
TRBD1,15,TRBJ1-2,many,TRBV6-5,TGTGCCAGCAGTTACTCTGGGACAGGGTCCTATGGCTACACCTTC,CASSYSGTGSYGYTF
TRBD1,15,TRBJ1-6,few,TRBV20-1,TGCAGTGCTCCCACAGGGGGGACTAGGAATTCACCCCTCCACTTT,CSAPTGGTRNSPLHF
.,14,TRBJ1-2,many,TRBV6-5,TGTGCCAGCAGGACGCCAGGGGCTAACTATGGCTACACCTTC,CASRTPGANYGYTF
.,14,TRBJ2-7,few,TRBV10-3,TGTGCCATCAGTGTTCTCCAGGGATTCGACGAGCAGTACTTC,CAISVLQGFDEQYF
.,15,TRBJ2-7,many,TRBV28,TGTGCCAGCAGTTTAGGACCAGGGACTTCCTACGAGCAGTACTTC,CASSLGPGTSYEQYF
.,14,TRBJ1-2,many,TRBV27,TGTGCCAGCAGCTCCCGGAGGGAACCCTATGGCTACACCTTC,CASSSRREPYGYTF
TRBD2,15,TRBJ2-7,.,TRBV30,TGTGCCTGGGGCGGCCTGACTAGCGCCGGGTACGAGCAGTACTTC,CAWGGLTSAGYEQYF
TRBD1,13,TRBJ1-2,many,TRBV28,TGTGCCAGCAGCGACAGGGAGGACTATGGCTACACCTTC,CASSDREDYGYTF
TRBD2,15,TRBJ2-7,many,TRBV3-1,TGTGCCAGCAGCCTCCGGTCGGGAGGCCTCCACGAGCAGTACTTC,CASSLRSGGLHEQYF
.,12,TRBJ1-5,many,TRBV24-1,TGTGCCACCAGTGATTCAAGGCAGCCCCAGCATTTT,CATSDSRQPQHF
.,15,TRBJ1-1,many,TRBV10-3,TGTGCCGCCGGAAAGGAAGGGGGAGGGGGCACTGAAGCTTTCTTT,CAAGKEGGGGTEAFF
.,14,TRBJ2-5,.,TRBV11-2,TGTGCCAGCAGCATCCCGGGACCCCCGAACACCCAGTACTTC,CASSIPGPPNTQYF
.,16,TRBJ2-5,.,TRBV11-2,TGTGCCAGCACCAGCATGGATGGCGGGCGGATTGAGACCCAGTACTTC,CASTSMDGGRIETQYF
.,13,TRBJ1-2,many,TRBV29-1,TGCAGCGTTGCCCCGGGGTTATGGAATGGCTACACCTTC,CSVAPGLWNGYTF
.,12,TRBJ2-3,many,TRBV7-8,TGTGCCAGCAGCCGAACTGCGGATACGCAGTATTTT,CASSRTADTQYF
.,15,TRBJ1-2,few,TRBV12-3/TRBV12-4,TGTGCCAGCACCTATCAGGGGCTTACTAACTATGGCTACACCTTC,CASTYQGLTNYGYTF
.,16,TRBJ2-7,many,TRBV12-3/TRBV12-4,TGTGCCAGCAGCAGAATAAACAGGGTTGCCGTCTACGAGCAGTACTTC,CASSRINRVAVYEQYF
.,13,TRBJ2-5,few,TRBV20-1,TGCAGTGCTAGAACCCCCTCAGGGGAGACCCAGTACTTC,CSARTPSGETQYF
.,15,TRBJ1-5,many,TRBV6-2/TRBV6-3,TGTGCCAGCAGTCCGTTGACATACAGCAATCAGCCCCAGCATTTT,CASSPLTYSNQPQHF
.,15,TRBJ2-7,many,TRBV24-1,TGTGCCACCAGTGATTTGGGCTCCCCCGGCTACGAGCAGTACTTC,CATSDLGSPGYEQYF
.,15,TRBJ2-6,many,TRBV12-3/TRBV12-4,TGTGCCAGCAGTTTTGGAATCTCTGGGGCCAACGTCCTGACTTTC,CASSFGISGANVLTF
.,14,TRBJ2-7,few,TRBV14,TGTGCCAGCAGCCAAGAACTAGCACCTAACGAGCAGTACTTC,CASSQELAPNEQYF
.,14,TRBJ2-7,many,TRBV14,TGTGCCAGCAGCCAGACAGGAATAACCTACGAGCAGTACTTC,CASSQTGITYEQYF
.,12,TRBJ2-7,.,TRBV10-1,TGCGCCAGAAATATCAAGATCTACGAGCAGTACTTC,CARNIKIYEQYF
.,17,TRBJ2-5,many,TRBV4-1,TGCGCCAGCAGCCAAGATCTGACTAGGGGGGCGGGAGAGACCCAGTACTTC,CASSQDLTRGAGETQYF
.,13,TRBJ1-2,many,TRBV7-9,TGTGCCAGCAGCGTCCAGGGGTTTCGGGGCTACACCTTC,CASSVQGFRGYTF
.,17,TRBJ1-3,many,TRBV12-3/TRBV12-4,TGTGCCAGCAGTTTAGCGCGGGCAACGAGCTCTGGAAACACCATATATTTT,CASSLARATSSGNTIYF
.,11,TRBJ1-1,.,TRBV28,TGTGCCAGCAGGAAATACACTGAAGCTTTCTTT,CASRKYTEAFF
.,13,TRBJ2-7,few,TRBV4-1,TGCGCCAGCAGCCAAGAATCGGGTGACGAGCAGTACTTC,CASSQESGDEQYF
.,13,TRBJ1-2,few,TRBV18,TGTGCCAGCTCACCACCGGAGGGCTATGGCTACACCTTC,CASSPPEGYGYTF
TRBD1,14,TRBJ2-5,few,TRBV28,TGTGCCAGCAGTTCCTGGACAGGGAAAGAGACCCAGTACTTC,CASSSWTGKETQYF